The 13 T cell receptor beta chains reported below all come from one sample, sequenced in a study of identical twins. MiXCR, applied by TCRdb to the 5' RACE reads, yields one record per CDR3 protein. The sample holds roughly 350,000 distinct CDR3 sequences, about 12% seen once. These data also formed part of another study, on yellow fever vaccine responses in identical twins.

The material sequenced was CD8+ T cells sorted from blood. These receptors all stem from a woman aged 18-30 years in good health.

This clonotype was seen a few times. V is TRBV5-1 and J is TRBJ1-1, with a weak D call TRBD1 (5 bases). From germline, CDR1 is SGHRS and CDR2 YFSETQ. The V end lost 0 bases, the J end lost 4 bases, and 13 bases lay between the germline ends. This CDR3 comprises 15 residues. The CDR3 nucleotides are TGCGCCAGCAGCTTGGAGTCAGGGTGGACCACTGAAGCTTTCTTT. Protein sequence: CASSLESGWTTEAFF.

The chain combines TRBV3-1 with TRBJ1-2, with a weak D call TRBD1 (6 bases). This CDR3 is 15 amino acids long. The germline V and J ends were trimmed by 1 base and 6 bases, with 15 bases remaining between them. Looked up from germline, CDR1 is LGHDT and CDR2 is YNNKEL (reference sequence). In DNA form, the CDR3 reads TGTGCCAGCAGCCAAGGGTTTAGGGGGGGCGATGGCTACACCTTC. The encoded protein is CASSQGFRGGDGYTF.

The chain couples TRBV12-3 or TRBV12-4 to TRBJ2-1; D is ambiguous. Trimming removed 5 bases at V and 0 bases at J, with 14 bases between. This CDR3 region has 16 residues. DNA of the CDR3: TGTGCCAGCAGTACTCTACAGAGACGCTCCTACAATGAGCAGTTCTTC. It yields the protein CASSTLQRRSYNEQFF.

This chain uses TRBV12-3 or TRBV12-4 with TRBJ2-7; D not resolved. The V gene lost 4 bases and the J gene lost 3 bases, with 16 bases spanning the gap. The CDR3 is 15 residues long. The CDR3 coding sequence is TGTGCCAGCAGTTCCCGCGCCAAAGGGCTCTACGAGCAGTACTTC. Protein: CASSSRAKGLYEQYF.

This clonotype occurred a few times. The chain joins TRBV20-1 to TRBJ2-7; 10 nucleotides agree with TRBD2. The ends lost 0 bases at V and 3 bases at J; junction bases unmatched: 5. Per the germline V gene, CDR1 is DFQATT and CDR2 is SNEGSKA (reference sequence). CDR3 length: 15 residues. The CDR3 DNA follows: TGCAGTGCTAGAGATCCACTAGCGGGGAGCTACGAGCAGTACGTC. Its protein product is CSARDPLAGSYEQYV.

The chain couples TRBV24-1 to TRBJ2-7, with a tentative D call TRBD1 (6 bases). Germline CDR1 is KGHDR and CDR2 is SFDVKD. V was cut by 6 bases and J by 6 bases, with 11 bases left in between. The CDR3 extends over 12 amino acids. Here the CDR3 DNA reads TGTGCCACCAGTCCAGGGACACCCGAGCAGTACTTC. Translated: CATSPGTPEQYF.

The chain links TRBV20-1 to TRBJ2-3, with D possibly TRBD2 on 5 matching bases. CDR1 is DFQATT and CDR2 is SNEGSKA in the germline V gene (reference sequence). Trimming cost V 0 bases and J 7 bases, with 14 bases left between them. This CDR3 region has 14 residues. This CDR3 reads CSARDPASINTQYF. The CDR3, as DNA: TGCAGTGCTAGAGATCCGGCTAGCATTAATACGCAGTATTTT.

A few counts support this clonotype. The J gene is TRBJ2-2, the V gene TRBV12-3 or TRBV12-4; D may be TRBD1 (6 bases). Trimming took off 0 bases at V and 5 bases at J, with 16 bases between the two ends. The length of the CDR3 is 17 residues. CDR3 sequence (DNA): TGTGCCAGCAGTTTAGCGCAGTTTGGGGGCATAACCGGGGAGCTGTTTTTT. Its protein product is CASSLAQFGGITGELFF.

This clonotype was seen a few times. The rearrangement links TRBV3-1 to TRBJ2-7, with D possibly matching TRBD1 (5 bases). CDR1 and CDR2 from the germline V gene are LGHDT and YNNKEL (reference sequence). V dropped 1 base and J dropped 5 bases, with 9 bases sitting between them. The CDR3 length is 13 residues. The CDR3 DNA reads as TGTGCCAGCAGCCAAGTTAACAGGAACGAGCAGTACTTC. Encoded protein: CASSQVNRNEQYF.

The chain links TRBV6-4 to TRBJ1-1; the D gene is possibly TRBD1 (5 bases). The CDR3 is made up of 12 amino acids. Germline-derived CDR1 and CDR2 are MRHNA and SNTAGT. The V end was cut by 5 bases, the J end by 8 bases, with 12 bases between. The CDR3 loop reads CASSWDLLEAFF. The CDR3 DNA follows: TGTGCCAGCAGTTGGGACCTGCTAGAAGCTTTCTTT.

This clonotype was seen ten or more times. This chain uses TRBV29-1 with TRBJ1-5; TRBD1 aligns across 9 bases. V lost 6 bases, J lost 7 bases, and 4 bases stayed unmatched. Per germline, CDR1 SQVTM and CDR2 ANQGSEA. The CDR3 consists of 12 residues. Here the CDR3 DNA reads TGCAGCGTACAGGGGGCGGGGCAGCCCCAGCATTTT. This gives the protein CSVQGAGQPQHF.

For the CDR3, the DNA is TGTGCCAGCAGTTTCAGGCGGAAGAACACTGAAGCTTTCTTT. Protein product: CASSFRRKNTEAFF. The chain combines TRBV28 with TRBJ1-1, with D unresolved. Per germline, CDR1 MDHEN and CDR2 SYDVKM. V dropped 3 bases and J dropped 1 base, with 9 bases sitting between them. The CDR3 runs 14 residues.

This clonotype has more than one count but fewer than ten. This rearrangement joins TRBV7-9 to TRBJ2-2, with D maybe TRBD2 (6 bases). CDR3 length equals 16 residues. Trimming removed 5 bases from V and 5 bases from J, with 18 bases in between. Per the germline V gene, CDR1 is SEHNR and CDR2 is FQNEAQ (reference sequence). The CDR3 loop reads CASSGEGSEGTGELFF. The CDR3 DNA reads as TGTGCCAGCAGCGGTGAGGGTTCGGAGGGGACCGGGGAGCTGTTTTTT.